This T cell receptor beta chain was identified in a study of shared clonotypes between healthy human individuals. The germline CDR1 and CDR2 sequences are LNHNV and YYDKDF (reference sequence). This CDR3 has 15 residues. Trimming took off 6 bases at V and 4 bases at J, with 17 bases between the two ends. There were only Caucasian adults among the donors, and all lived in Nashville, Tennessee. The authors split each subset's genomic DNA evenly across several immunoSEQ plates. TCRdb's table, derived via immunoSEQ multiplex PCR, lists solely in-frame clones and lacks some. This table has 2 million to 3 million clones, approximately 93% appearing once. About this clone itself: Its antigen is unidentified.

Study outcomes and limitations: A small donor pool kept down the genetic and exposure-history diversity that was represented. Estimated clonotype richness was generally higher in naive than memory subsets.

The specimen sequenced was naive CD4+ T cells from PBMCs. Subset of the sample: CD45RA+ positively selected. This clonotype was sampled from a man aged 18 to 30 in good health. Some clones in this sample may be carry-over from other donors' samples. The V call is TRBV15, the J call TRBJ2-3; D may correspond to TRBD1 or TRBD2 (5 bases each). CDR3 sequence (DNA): TGTGCCACCAGGACGATGGGGGTACAGTCAGATACGCAGTATTTT. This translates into CATRTMGVQSDTQYF.